This TCR beta chain was found in a study of CD4 T cell repertoires in COVID-19. Study background: Other coronavirus spike proteins restimulated relabeled CFSE-low cells expanded with IL-2 for 10 days.

No culture step preceded sequencing of the ex vivo isolated memory T cells. On this clone itself: The target antigen is unknown.

Clones were sequenced by immunoSEQ multiplex PCR, and TCRdb holds only the in-frame ones, with some missing. The repertoire consists of 23,000 or so clones, with around 86% occurring once and the leading ten covering over 0.45%. The study's findings and limits: SARS-CoV and/or HKU1 spike cultures shared between roughly 7 and 28% of SARS-CoV-2 clonotypes. Several top expanded SARS-CoV-2-reactive clonotypes were shared by two or three memory subsets.

The V segment lost 6 bases and the J segment 4 bases; nucleotides outside the gene matches: 8. Germline CDR1 reads LGHNT; CDR2 reads FRNRAP. This CDR3 region has 15 residues. V usage is TRBV12-5 and J usage is TRBJ2-1; the match to TRBD2 covers 8 bases. Sequencing was performed on central memory CD4+ T cells from blood, taken before the COVID-19 pandemic. This receptor was obtained from a human donor who had COVID-19. CDR3 DNA sequence: TGTGCTAGTGGCTCCGGGCTAGCGGGTTACAATGAGCAGTTCTTC. Translated: CASGSGLAGYNEQFF. The variable domain in full, with the rest retrieved from reference TRBV12-5 and TRBJ2-1, is DARVTQTPRHKVTEMGQEVTMRCQPILGHNTVFWYRQTMMQGLELLAYFRNRAPLDDSGMPKDRFSAEMPDATLATLKIQPSEPRDSAVYFCASGSGLAGYNEQFFGPGTRLTVL.